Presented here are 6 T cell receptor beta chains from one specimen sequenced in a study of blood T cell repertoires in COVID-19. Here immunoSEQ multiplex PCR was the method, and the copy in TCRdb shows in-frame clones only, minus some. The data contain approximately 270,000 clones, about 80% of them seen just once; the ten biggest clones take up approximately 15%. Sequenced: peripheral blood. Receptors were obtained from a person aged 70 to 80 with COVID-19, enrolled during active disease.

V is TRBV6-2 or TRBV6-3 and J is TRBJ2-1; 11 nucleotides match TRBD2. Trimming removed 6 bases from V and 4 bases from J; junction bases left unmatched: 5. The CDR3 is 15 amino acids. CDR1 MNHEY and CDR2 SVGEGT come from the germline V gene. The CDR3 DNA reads TGTGCCAGCAGCGCTAGCGGGGGGCAGTACAATGAGCAGTTCTTC. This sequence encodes CASSASGGQYNEQFF.

CDR3 protein: CSVGAGSEAFF. The CDR3 coding sequence is TGCAGCGTTGGGGCAGGGTCTGAAGCTTTCTTT. This chain joins TRBV29-1 and TRBJ1-1; the D gene is possibly TRBD1 (5 bases). The CDR3 runs to 11 residues. V lost 4 bases and J 6 bases, leaving 9 bases between the germline ends. The germline V gene encodes CDR1 SQVTM and CDR2 ANQGSEA.

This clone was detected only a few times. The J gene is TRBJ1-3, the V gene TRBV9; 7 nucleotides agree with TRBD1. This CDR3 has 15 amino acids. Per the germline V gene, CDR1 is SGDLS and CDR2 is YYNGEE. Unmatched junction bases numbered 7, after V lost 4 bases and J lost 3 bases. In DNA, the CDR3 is TGTGCCAGCAGCCAACAGACAGGGTATGGAAACACCATATATTTT. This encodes CASSQQTGYGNTIYF.

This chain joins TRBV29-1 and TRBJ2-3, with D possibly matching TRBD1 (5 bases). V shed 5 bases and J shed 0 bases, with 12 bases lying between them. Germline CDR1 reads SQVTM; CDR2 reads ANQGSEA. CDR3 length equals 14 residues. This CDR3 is CSVRRQGSTDTQYF. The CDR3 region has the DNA TGCAGCGTTCGAAGGCAGGGTAGCACAGATACGCAGTATTTT.

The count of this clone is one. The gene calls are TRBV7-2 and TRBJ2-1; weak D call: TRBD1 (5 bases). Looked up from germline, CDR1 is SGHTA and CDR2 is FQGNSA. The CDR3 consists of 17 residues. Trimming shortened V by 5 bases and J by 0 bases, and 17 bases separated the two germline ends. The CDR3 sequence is CASSPRRQTYSYNEQFF. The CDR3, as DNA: TGTGCCAGCAGCCCCCGGAGACAGACCTACTCCTACAATGAGCAGTTCTTC.

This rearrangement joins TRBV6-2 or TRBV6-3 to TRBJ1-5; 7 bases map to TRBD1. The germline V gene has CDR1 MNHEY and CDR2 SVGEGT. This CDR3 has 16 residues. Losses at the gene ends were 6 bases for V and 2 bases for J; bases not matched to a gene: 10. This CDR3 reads CASSLTGITGNQPQHF. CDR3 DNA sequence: TGTGCCAGCAGCCTGACAGGGATCACCGGCAATCAGCCCCAGCATTTT.